This note documents a single TCR beta chain sequence. The antigen is undetermined. The entry originates in a study of OX40 agonist ivuxolimab in advanced cancers. In the study overall: Those enrolled were approximately 83% male, with a mean age of 60 years and ages from 23 to 79. Whole-study findings and limits: Averaged across samples, CD8+ T cells carried more expanded clones than CD4+ did. Low normalized T-cell clonal expansion was additionally recorded for some nonresponders.

The protocol was immunoSEQ multiplex PCR, while the TCRdb copy is restricted to in-frame clones and leaves out a portion. This table holds around 71,000 clones, around 86% found once. CDR3 length: 14 residues. CDR1 ENHRY and CDR2 SYGVKD come from the germline V gene. V gave up 9 bases and J gave up 11 bases; unmatched junction bases: 15. Autoimmune disease history or systemic immunosuppression led to patients being barred. The chain recombines TRBV10-3 with TRBJ1-1; TRBD1 matches at 10 bases. The sample was CD4+ or CD8+ T cells sorted from blood, taken in a trial of the OX40 agonist ivuxolimab. The clonotype originates from an adult with an advanced solid tumor such as melanoma, head and neck, liver or kidney cancer. This chain's CDR3 is CAIGDRDRGYEAFF. In DNA, the CDR3 is TGTGCCATTGGCGACCGGGACAGGGGATATGAGGCTTTCTTT.